This T cell receptor beta chain was observed in a study of regulatory T cells in long-lasting Graves disease. As for time point: newly diagnosed GD, antithyroid drugs for less than 3 months. Researchers made the TCR library from RNA that was extracted from PBMCs. In building TCR beta libraries, iRepertoire HTBI primers were used together with Arm-PCR of CDR3 regions. From the multiplex PCR reads, TCRdb called clonotypes with MiXCR, one entry per CDR3 protein. The sample has some 350,000 distinct CDR3 sequences, around 15% seen once. Per germline, CDR1 MDHEN and CDR2 SYDVKM. The trim removed 4 bases at V and 4 bases at J, leaving 9 bases unmatched. There are 15 residues in the CDR3. At least ten counts were recorded for this clonotype. The same sample was also studied in work on T cells in Graves' hyperthyroidism and ophthalmopathy.

The material was peripheral blood mononuclear cells (PBMCs), obtained at new diagnosis, from a patient treated with antithyroid drugs. The chain has TRBV28 and TRBJ1-1; 7 bases match TRBD1. The TCR comes from a woman between 18 and 29 years old with Graves disease. CDR3 residues: CASSYLTGAATEAFF. In nucleotides, the CDR3 is TGTGCCAGCAGTTATCTTACAGGGGCGGCCACTGAAGCTTTCTTT.